This entry is about one T cell receptor (beta chain). Its specificity is not known. Germline-derived CDR1 and CDR2 are MGHRA and YSYEKL. This CDR3 is built from 19 residues. V lost 2 bases to trimming and J lost 4 bases; unmatched junction nucleotides: 14. Sequencing of TCR beta covered CD8+ and CD4+ T cells obtained from blood. When the RNA was reverse transcribed, random hexamers were used with an input of roughly 0.45 to 1 ug. TCRdb re-called the immunoSEQ multiplex PCR reads with MiXCR, one entry per CDR3 protein. The table has around 200,000 distinct CDR3 sequences, 85% to 95% seen once. The sample comes from a study of CD8 T cells in Susac syndrome. Study-level findings and limits: In TEMRA cells and active patients, CD8+ clonal expansion in Susac reached its peak.

The rearrangement uses TRBV4-1 and TRBJ2-1; TRBD2 matches 10 bases. This sequence originates from a human donor with Susac syndrome. Input material: CD8+ T cells from PBMCs. The CDR3 bases are TGCGCCAGCAGCCAAATAGGACTAGCGGCACCTCGGAATTACAATGAGCAGTTCTTC. Protein product: CASSQIGLAAPRNYNEQFF.